A single sample is the source of the 26 T cell receptor beta chains below, sequenced in a study of CD8+CD57+ T cells in acquired aplastic anemia. Flow cytometry had shown expanded CD8+CD57+ cells in the patients chosen for sequencing. Investigators profiled TCR beta VDJ and CDR3 from genomic DNA template. Each CDR3 protein is one row after TCRdb ran MiXCR on the reads. In the table there are under 350,000 distinct CDR3 sequences, approximately 60% of which are singletons. Sample: sorted CD4+, CD8+, or CD8+CD57+ T cells (not recorded which) from PBMCs. Receptors originate from a human donor with aplastic anemia.

The chain links TRBV9 to TRBJ2-7; 8 bases match TRBD2. With 0 bases clipped from V and 4 bases from J, the junction kept 6 bases outside the gene matches. Germline loops: CDR1 SGDLS, CDR2 YYNGEE. There are 15 residues in the CDR3. The CDR3 loop is CASSVEGAGVYEQYF. DNA for the CDR3: TGTGCCAGCAGCGTAGAAGGAGCGGGAGTATACGAGCAGTACTTC.

This rearrangement joins TRBV12-3 or TRBV12-4 to TRBJ2-7; D call uncertain. The CDR3 loop spans 12 amino acids. V shed 2 bases and J shed 6 bases, with 8 bases lying between them. The CDR3 here is CASSLLASEQYF. The CDR3 bases are TGTGCCAGCAGTTTACTGGCTTCCGAGCAGTACTTC.

This clonotype was counted at least ten times. V gene TRBV9 combines with J gene TRBJ1-1, with no clear D. Trimming took off 0 bases at V and 1 base at J, with 7 bases between the two ends. CDR1 SGDLS and CDR2 YYNGEE come from the germline V gene. The CDR3 is 14 amino acids. CDR3 sequence: CASSVEVRNTEAFF. In nucleotides, the CDR3 is TGTGCCAGCAGCGTAGAGGTGAGGAACACTGAAGCTTTCTTT.

The rearrangement links TRBV9 to TRBJ2-5; no firm D call. The CDR3 runs 12 residues. V dropped 1 base and J dropped 3 bases, with 4 bases sitting between them. Germline CDR1 and CDR2: SGDLS and YYNGEE. Here the CDR3 reads CASSVRKETQYF. The CDR3 coding sequence is TGTGCCAGCAGCGTACGGAAAGAGACCCAGTACTTC.

The V and J genes are TRBV10-3 and TRBJ1-2, with 7 bases aligning to TRBD1. The CDR3 is 18 residues long. The germline V gene encodes CDR1 ENHRY and CDR2 SYGVKD. J lost 3 bases, V lost 3 bases, and 16 bases had no gene match. The CDR3 DNA follows: TGTGCCATCAGTGACCACTTCGGGACAGATTTTTACCACTATGGCTACACCTTC. The encoded protein is CAISDHFGTDFYHYGYTF.

In this sample, this clonotype turned up many times. The rearrangement uses TRBV3-1 and TRBJ2-7; 8 nucleotides agree with TRBD1. The V gene end was trimmed by 11 bases and the J gene end by 3 bases; junction bases not matched to a gene: 6. This CDR3 is built from 12 residues. The V gene's germline CDR1 is LGHDT and CDR2 YNNKEL (reference sequence). The CDR3 region is CASRGQGYEQYF. The CDR3 nucleotides are TGTGCCTCCAGAGGACAGGGCTACGAGCAGTACTTC.

The CDR3 loop is CATSRDRGQGSIYGYTF. The CDR3 bases are TGTGCCACCAGCAGAGATCGGGGTCAGGGTTCTATCTATGGCTACACCTTC. V gene TRBV15 combines with J gene TRBJ1-2; a possible D gene is TRBD1 (5 bases). The CDR3 has 17 residues. V dropped 0 bases and J dropped 4 bases, with 18 bases sitting between them. CDR1 is LNHNV, CDR2 YYDKDF, per germline (reference sequence).

For this clonotype: The junction departs from germline at one end; a sequencing error may be responsible. The J gene is TRBJ1-1, the V gene TRBV15, with D hard to call. Germline V gene data show CDR1 as LNHNV and CDR2 as YYDKDF (reference sequence). This CDR3 region has 13 residues. The DNA of the CDR3 is TGTGCCACCAGCAGAGATCACGGCAGTGAAGCCTTCTTT. This gives the protein CATSRDHGSEAFF.

This clonotype was counted many times. Here the CDR3 DNA reads TGTGCCAGCAGCCAAAGCGGGAGCACTGAAGCTTTCTTT. Its translation is CASSQSGSTEAFF. This sequence joins TRBV3-1 and TRBJ1-1; D not resolved. There are 13 residues in the CDR3. With 2 bases removed from V and 4 bases from J, the gap between germline ends came to 8 bases. Germline V lookup: CDR1 LGHDT, CDR2 YNNKEL (reference sequence).

On this clonotype itself: Germline and junction disagree at one end, which may indicate a read error. The chain combines TRBV10-2 with TRBJ2-7, with D possibly TRBD1 on 6 matching bases. Germline V gene data show CDR1 as WSHSY and CDR2 as SAAADI. The CDR3 sequence is 15 residues long. The CDR3 DNA follows: TGTGCCAGCAGTTACGGCGACAGGCCCACCTACGAGCAGTACTTC. It codes for CASSYGDRPTYEQYF.

This clonotype was seen once. The chain links TRBV10-3 to TRBJ1-2; 7 bases fit TRBD1. V shed 6 bases and J 10 bases; nucleotides not matched to a gene: 8. The CDR3 runs to 12 residues. The germline V gene encodes CDR1 ENHRY and CDR2 SYGVKD. CDR3 loop: CAIRGTVLDYTF. The CDR3 nucleotides read TGTGCCATCAGGGGGACAGTTCTCGACTACACCTTC.

The genes are TRBV10-3 and TRBJ2-6; 7 nucleotides align to TRBD1. This CDR3 has 18 residues. Germline-derived CDR1 and CDR2 are ENHRY and SYGVKD. V lost 4 bases, J lost 0 bases, and 9 bases stayed unmatched. CDR3 sequence reads: CAISGPQGTSSGANVLTF. The CDR3 DNA follows: TGTGCCATCAGTGGGCCACAGGGGACAAGCTCTGGGGCCAACGTCCTGACTTTC.

The rearrangement uses TRBV20-1 and TRBJ1-1; possible D gene TRBD1, 6 bases. V was cut by 8 bases and J by 2 bases, with 12 bases left in between. Germline CDR1 reads DFQATT; CDR2 reads SNEGSKA (reference sequence). This CDR3 comprises 12 residues. The CDR3 protein is CSLGTPNTEAFF. The CDR3 DNA sequence: TGCAGTCTAGGGACACCAAACACTGAAGCTTTCTTT.

The chain uses TRBV20-1 and TRBJ1-5; no clear D gene. The CDR3 is 13 residues long. Germline V gene data show CDR1 as DFQATT and CDR2 as SNEGSKA (reference sequence). The CDR3, as DNA: TGCAGACCCGGACTCGATAGCAATCAGCCCCAGCATTTT. Translating it yields CRPGLDSNQPQHF.

This rearrangement joins TRBV19 to TRBJ2-1, with 7 positions matching TRBD1. This CDR3 has 12 residues. The J segment lost 10 bases and the V segment lost 6 bases, leaving 6 bases of the junction unmatched. Germline CDR1 and CDR2: LNHDA and SQIVND (reference sequence). DNA for the CDR3: TGTGCCAGTAGCGGGGACAGTGGGGAGCAGTTCTTC. Translated, it gives CASSGDSGEQFF.

This clonotype was observed many times. The chain couples TRBV2 to TRBJ2-1; 9 bases map to TRBD2. Trimming took 8 bases from V and 3 from J; bases not matched to a gene: 8. This CDR3 spans 15 amino acids. Germline V gene lookup returns CDR1 SNHLY and CDR2 FYNNEI. The CDR3 DNA reads as TGTGCCAGCCAAAAACTAGCGGGCCACTACAATGAGCAGTTCTTC. Residues: CASQKLAGHYNEQFF.

About this clonotype itself: A much larger clone is a single base away; this may be a read error. The genes are TRBV4-2 and TRBJ1-2; D gene uncertain. Trimming removed 2 bases at V and 7 bases at J, with 23 bases between. This CDR3 region has 17 residues. Germline V gene data show CDR1 as LGHNA and CDR2 as YNFKEQ. The CDR3 region has the DNA TGTGCCAGCAGCCAACAACGGGCCAGTACACGGGTAGGTGGCTACACCTTC. Protein sequence: CASSQQRASTRVGGYTF.

The DNA of the CDR3 is TGTGCCACCAGCAGAGGCCACGGTAGGCAAACTAATGAAAAACTGTTTTTT. Residues: CATSRGHGRQTNEKLFF. The chain employs TRBV15 and TRBJ1-4; D not certain. This CDR3 is 17 amino acids long. V was shortened by 1 base and J by 1 base, with 13 bases between the two germline ends. Germline lookup yields CDR1 LNHNV and CDR2 YYDKDF (reference sequence).

This clonotype showed up just once. This chain joins TRBV9 and TRBJ1-2, with D unclear. Germline lookup yields CDR1 SGDLS and CDR2 YYNGEE. The CDR3 is 16 residues long. Trimming cost V 1 base and J 2 bases, with 15 bases left between them. The chain's CDR3 is CASSVTPLIPNYGYTF. As DNA, the CDR3 is TGTGCCAGCAGCGTAACTCCTTTAATACCAAACTATGGCTACACCTTC. The full variable domain, completed using reference TRBV9 and TRBJ1-2, is DSGVTQTPKHLITATGQRVTLRCSPRSGDLSVYWYQQSLDQGLQFLIQYYNGEERAKGNILERFSAQQFPDLHSELNLSSLELGDSALYFCASSVTPLIPNYGYTFGSGTRLTVV.

Many counts were recorded for this clonotype. The rearrangement uses TRBV3-1 and TRBJ2-2; D may be TRBD1 (5 bases). The CDR3 loop spans 15 amino acids. Deletions cut 5 bases from V and 3 bases from J, with 13 bases between. Germline V gene sequence: CDR1 LGHDT, CDR2 YNNKEL (reference sequence). The CDR3 is CASSTGRSYTGELFF. CDR3 bases: TGTGCCAGCAGCACAGGCAGGTCGTACACCGGGGAGCTGTTTTTT.

About this clonotype itself: Since no conserved phenylalanine or tryptophan closes the CDR3, a read error is the likely cause. The rearrangement joins TRBV9 to TRBJ2-7; 8 bases line up with TRBD1. Germline V lookup: CDR1 SGDLS, CDR2 YYNGEE. V lost 0 bases to trimming and J lost 7 bases; unmatched junction nucleotides: 3. The CDR3 covers 13 residues. The chain's CDR3 is CASSVGTGFEQYL. CDR3 in DNA: TGTGCCAGCAGCGTAGGGACAGGGTTTGAGCAGTACCTC.

Ten or more counts support this clonotype. This chain uses TRBV29-1 with TRBJ1-4, with a possible D match to TRBD1 (6 bases). This CDR3 comprises 13 residues. The germline V gene encodes CDR1 SQVTM and CDR2 ANQGSEA. Trimming took off 5 bases at V and 4 bases at J, with 11 bases between the two ends. The CDR3 DNA follows: TGCAGCGTTCGGGACACCGATAATGAAAAACTGTTTTTT. As protein: CSVRDTDNEKLFF.

The chain uses TRBV25-1 and TRBJ1-2, with D unclear. V was pared by 7 bases and J by 8 bases, with 14 bases between. Germline assignment: CDR1 MGHDK and CDR2 SYGVNS. The CDR3 is made up of 12 amino acids. CDR3 protein: CASTMGTGGYTF. CDR3 in DNA: TGTGCCAGCACTATGGGCACGGGGGGCTACACCTTC.

This clonotype has only one observation. The rearrangement links TRBV11-2 to TRBJ2-7, with D uncertain. V gave up 0 bases and J gave up 4 bases, with 7 bases separating them. Germline loops: CDR1 SGHAT, CDR2 FQNNGV. This CDR3 has 13 residues. Here the CDR3 reads CASSLEFWYEQYF. CDR3 nucleotides: TGTGCCAGCAGCTTAGAGTTTTGGTACGAGCAGTACTTC.

The rearrangement joins TRBV7-2 to TRBJ1-5, with D possibly TRBD1 on 6 matching bases. V dropped 9 bases and J dropped 9 bases, with 27 bases sitting between them. The CDR3 length is 16 residues. Germline V CDR1 and CDR2: SGHTA, FQGNSA. CDR3 sequence reads: CASSTTGTRGHRPQHF. The CDR3 nucleotides read TGTGCCAGTAGTACGACCGGGACCAGGGGCCATCGGCCCCAGCATTTT.

Comment on this clonotype: Germline and junction disagree at one end, which may indicate a read error. The rearrangement joins TRBV7-6 to TRBJ1-5; D might be TRBD1 (6 bases). The germline CDR1 and CDR2 sequences are SGHVS and FNYEAQ. The CDR3 has 19 residues. DNA of the CDR3: TGTGCCAGCAGCTTACCACTGGTGGAATCAGGGGTGTGGTATTCAGCCCCAGCATTT. Translating it yields CASSLPLVESGVWYSAPAF.